A selection of T cell receptor beta chains follows, all from one sample in a study of CD8 T cells in ankylosing spondylitis. TCRdb passed the 5' RACE reads through MiXCR, listing each CDR3 protein once. The table has around 140,000 distinct CDR3 sequences, over 10% seen once. Sequenced: blood, either unsorted or a sorted T cell fraction (not recorded which). The source of these receptors is a female donor with ankylosing spondylitis or in good health (not recorded which). CDR3s include the opening cysteine and the closing phenylalanine or tryptophan. A D gene is named only where the DNA matches it firmly. Clone size is given for some rows only: seen once, a few or many times, or a class if the clone is expanded.

clone size	D gene	V gene	J gene	CDR3 protein	CDR3 DNA
NA	NA	TRBV13	TRBJ2-3	CASNEQRLVTQYF	TGTGCCAGCAACGAGCAGAGACTGGTTACGCAGTATTTT
many	NA	TRBV27	TRBJ2-7	CASSTRSARGPYEQYF	TGTGCCAGCAGTACCCGTTCGGCGCGGGGACCCTACGAGCAGTACTTC
many	NA	TRBV7-2	TRBJ2-7	CASSRSPGAYEQYF	TGTGCCAGCAGCCGGAGTCCAGGGGCCTACGAGCAGTACTTC
many	NA	TRBV4-1	TRBJ2-7	CASSQEASYYEQYF	TGCGCCAGCAGCCAAGAGGCGTCGTACTACGAGCAGTACTTC
NA	NA	TRBV5-1	TRBJ2-5	CASSPPPTEETQYF	TGCGCCAGCAGCCCCCCTCCCACCGAAGAGACCCAGTACTTC
many	TRBD1	TRBV7-2	TRBJ2-7	CASSRGGGPYEQYF	TGTGCCAGCAGCAGAGGGGGCGGCCCCTACGAGCAGTACTTC
many	TRBD2	TRBV20-1	TRBJ2-1	CSGGLGGEAYNEQFF	TGCAGTGGGGGATTGGGGGGGGAGGCCTACAATGAGCAGTTCTTC
few	TRBD1	TRBV20-1	TRBJ2-1	CSAKQGAYNEQFF	TGCAGTGCTAAACAGGGGGCCTACAATGAGCAGTTCTTC
many	NA	TRBV9	TRBJ1-5	CASSEGRAGQPQHF	TGTGCCAGCAGCGAGGGGAGGGCTGGACAGCCCCAGCATTTT
many	TRBD1	TRBV27	TRBJ1-1	CASSPTGGAFF	TGTGCCAGCAGTCCTACAGGGGGAGCTTTCTTT
many	NA	TRBV29-1	TRBJ2-1	CSVHAIWGNEQFF	TGCAGCGTACACGCTATCTGGGGCAATGAGCAGTTCTTC
NA	NA	TRBV7-6	TRBJ2-1	CASRTDRGGGYNEQFF	TGTGCCAGCAGAACCGACAGGGGCGGGGGCTACAATGAGCAGTTCTTC
many	TRBD1	TRBV20-1	TRBJ1-5	CSARGGTYSNQPQHF	TGCAGTGCCAGAGGGGGCACATATAGCAATCAGCCCCAGCATTTT
many	NA	TRBV12-3/TRBV12-4	TRBJ2-7	CASSPQGVSYEQYF	TGTGCCAGCAGTCCCCAGGGAGTCTCCTACGAGCAGTACTTC